This T cell receptor (beta chain) was retrieved from a study of T cells in Graves' hyperthyroidism and ophthalmopathy. As concerns this clonotype: Its antigen is as yet unknown.

The TCR beta CDR3 regions underwent amplification using RNA transcripts as the source. First-round RT-PCR of the TCR CDR3 relied on the HTBI primer set. TCRdb recomputed calls from the multiplex PCR reads with MiXCR, one row per CDR3 protein. Of around 700,000 distinct CDR3 sequences in the sample, 30% to 40% were seen once. Study-wide results and limits: Classification by a 13 V-J model distinguished ophthalmopathy from stable hyperthyroidism. The model's output predicted ophthalmopathy at a median of approximately 6.5 months prior to onset.

The CDR3 has 14 amino acids. The V and J ends lost 6 bases and 6 bases respectively, with 17 bases between them. V usage is TRBV12-3 or TRBV12-4 and J usage is TRBJ1-1, with TRBD1 as a possible D gene (5 bases). The receptor comes from a woman aged 40-49 years with Graves' hyperthyroidism. Sequenced input: blood. DNA for the CDR3: TGTGCCAGCAGCATTCAGGGTTTGGGAGCTGAAGCTTTCTTT. Translating it yields CASSIQGLGAEAFF.